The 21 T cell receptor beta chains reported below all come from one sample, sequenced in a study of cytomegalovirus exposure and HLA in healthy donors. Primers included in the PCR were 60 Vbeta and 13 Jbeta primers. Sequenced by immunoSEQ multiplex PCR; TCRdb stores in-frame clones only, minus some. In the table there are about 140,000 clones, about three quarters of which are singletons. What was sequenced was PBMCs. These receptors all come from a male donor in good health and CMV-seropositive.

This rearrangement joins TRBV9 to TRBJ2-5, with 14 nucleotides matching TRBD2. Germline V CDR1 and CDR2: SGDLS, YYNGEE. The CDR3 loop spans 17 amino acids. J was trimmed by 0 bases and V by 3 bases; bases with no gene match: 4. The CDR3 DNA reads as TGTGCCAGCAGCGCGGGACTAGCGGGAGCTTACCAAGAGACCCAGTACTTC. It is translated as CASSAGLAGAYQETQYF.

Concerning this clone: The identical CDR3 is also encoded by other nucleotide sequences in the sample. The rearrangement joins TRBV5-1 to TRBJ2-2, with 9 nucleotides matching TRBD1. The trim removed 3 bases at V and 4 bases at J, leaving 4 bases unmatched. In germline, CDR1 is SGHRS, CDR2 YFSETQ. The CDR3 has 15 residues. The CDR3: CASSSGQGVTGELFF. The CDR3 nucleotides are TGCGCCAGCAGCTCGGGACAGGGCGTCACCGGGGAGCTGTTTTTT.

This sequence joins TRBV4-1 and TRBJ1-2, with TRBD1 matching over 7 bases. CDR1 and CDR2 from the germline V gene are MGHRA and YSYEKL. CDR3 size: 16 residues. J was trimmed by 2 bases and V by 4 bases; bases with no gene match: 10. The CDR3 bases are TGCGCCAGCAGCCCCTCTCCGACAGGGATGAACTATGGCTACACCTTC. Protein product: CASSPSPTGMNYGYTF.

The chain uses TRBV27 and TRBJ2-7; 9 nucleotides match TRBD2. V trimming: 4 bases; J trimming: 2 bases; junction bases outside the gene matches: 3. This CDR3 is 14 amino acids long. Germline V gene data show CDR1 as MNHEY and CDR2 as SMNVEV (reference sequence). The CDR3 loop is CASSSSGVTYEQYF. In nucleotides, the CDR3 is TGTGCCAGCAGTTCTAGCGGGGTAACCTACGAGCAGTACTTC.

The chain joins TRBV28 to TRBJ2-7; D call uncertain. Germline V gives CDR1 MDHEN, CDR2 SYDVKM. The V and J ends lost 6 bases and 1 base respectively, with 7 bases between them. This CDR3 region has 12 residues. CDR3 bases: TGTGCCAGCAGCCTTATTTCCTACGAGCAGTACTTC. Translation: CASSLISYEQYF.

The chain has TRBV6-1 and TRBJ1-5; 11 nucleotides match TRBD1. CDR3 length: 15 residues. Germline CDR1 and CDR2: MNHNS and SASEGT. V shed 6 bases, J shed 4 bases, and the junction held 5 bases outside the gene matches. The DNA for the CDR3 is TGTGCCAGCAGCCCTGGGACAGGGGGTAATCAGCCCCAGCATTTT. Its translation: CASSPGTGGNQPQHF.

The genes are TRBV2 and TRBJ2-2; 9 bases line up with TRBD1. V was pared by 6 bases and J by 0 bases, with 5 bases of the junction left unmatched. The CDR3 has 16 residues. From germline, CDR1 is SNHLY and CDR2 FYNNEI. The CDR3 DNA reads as TGTGCCAGCAGGTTCCGGACAGGGGCGAACACCGGGGAGCTGTTTTTT. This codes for CASRFRTGANTGELFF.

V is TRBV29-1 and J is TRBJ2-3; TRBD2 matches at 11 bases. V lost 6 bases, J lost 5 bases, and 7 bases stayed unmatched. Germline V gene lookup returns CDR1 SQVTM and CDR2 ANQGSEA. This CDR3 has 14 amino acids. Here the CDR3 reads CSVASGGFGDTQYF. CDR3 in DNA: TGCAGCGTAGCTAGCGGGGGGTTTGGAGATACGCAGTATTTT.

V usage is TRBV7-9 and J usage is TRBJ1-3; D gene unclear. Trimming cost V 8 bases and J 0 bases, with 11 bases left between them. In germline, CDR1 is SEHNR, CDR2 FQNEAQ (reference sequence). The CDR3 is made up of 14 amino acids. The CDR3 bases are TGTGCCAGCTTTCGACTGAGCTCTGGAAACACCATATATTTT. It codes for CASFRLSSGNTIYF.

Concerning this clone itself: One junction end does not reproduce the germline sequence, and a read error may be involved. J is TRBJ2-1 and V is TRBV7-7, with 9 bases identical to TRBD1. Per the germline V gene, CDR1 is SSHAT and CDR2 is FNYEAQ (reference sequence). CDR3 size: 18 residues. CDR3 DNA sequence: TGTGCTAGCAGCGTATTATCGACCGGGACAGGGCCCCCCCCGGAGCAGTTCTTC. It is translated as CASSVLSTGTGPPPEQFF.

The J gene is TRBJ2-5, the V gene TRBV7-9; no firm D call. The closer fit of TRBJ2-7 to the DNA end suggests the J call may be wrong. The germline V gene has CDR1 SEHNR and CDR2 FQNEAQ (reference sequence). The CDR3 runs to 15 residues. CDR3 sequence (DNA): TGTGCCAGCAGCTTATATGTAACAGAGCCCTACGAGCAGTACTTC. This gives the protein CASSLYVTEPYEQYF.

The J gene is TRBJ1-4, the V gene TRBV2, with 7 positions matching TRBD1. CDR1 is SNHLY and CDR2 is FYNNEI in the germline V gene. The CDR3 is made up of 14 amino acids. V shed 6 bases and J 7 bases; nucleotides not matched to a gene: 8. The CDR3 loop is CASRLTGDGEKLFF. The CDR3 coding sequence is TGTGCCAGCAGGCTCACAGGGGACGGTGAAAAACTGTTTTTT.

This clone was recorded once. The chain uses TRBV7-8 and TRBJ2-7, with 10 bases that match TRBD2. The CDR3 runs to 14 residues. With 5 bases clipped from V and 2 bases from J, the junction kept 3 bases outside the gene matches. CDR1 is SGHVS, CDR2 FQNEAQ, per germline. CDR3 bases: TGTGCCAGCAGCCCAAGCGGGGGGGCCTACGAGCAGTACTTC. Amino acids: CASSPSGGAYEQYF.

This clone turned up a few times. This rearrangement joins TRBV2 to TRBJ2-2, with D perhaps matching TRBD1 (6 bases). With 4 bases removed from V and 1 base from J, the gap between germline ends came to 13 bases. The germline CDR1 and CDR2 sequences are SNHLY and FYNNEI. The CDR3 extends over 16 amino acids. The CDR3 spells CASSGTGIGNTGELFF. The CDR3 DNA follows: TGTGCCAGCAGTGGCACAGGGATAGGGAACACCGGGGAGCTGTTTTTT. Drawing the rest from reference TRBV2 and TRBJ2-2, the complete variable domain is EPEVTQTPSHQVTQMGQEVILRCVPISNHLYFYWYRQILGQKVEFLVSFYNNEISEKSEIFDDQFSVERPDGSNFTLKIRSTKLEDSAMYFCASSGTGIGNTGELFFGEGSRLTVL.

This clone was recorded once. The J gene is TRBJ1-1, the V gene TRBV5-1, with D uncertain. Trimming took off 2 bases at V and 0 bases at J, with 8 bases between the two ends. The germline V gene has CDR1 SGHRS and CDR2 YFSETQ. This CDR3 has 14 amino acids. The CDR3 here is CASSFNSLNTEAFF. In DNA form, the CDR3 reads TGCGCCAGCAGCTTTAACAGTCTGAACACTGAAGCTTTCTTT. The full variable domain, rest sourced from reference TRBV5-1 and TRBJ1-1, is KAGVTQTPRYLIKTRGQQVTLSCSPISGHRSVSWYQQTPGQGLQFLFEYFSETQRNKGNFPGRFSGRQFSNSRSEMNVSTLELGDSALYLCASSFNSLNTEAFFGQGTRLTVV.

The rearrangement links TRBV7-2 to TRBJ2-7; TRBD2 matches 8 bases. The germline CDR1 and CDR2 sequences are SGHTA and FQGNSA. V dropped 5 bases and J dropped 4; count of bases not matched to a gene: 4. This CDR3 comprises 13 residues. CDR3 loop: CASSLGLGYEQYF. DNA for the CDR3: TGTGCCAGCAGCCTGGGACTAGGGTACGAGCAGTACTTC.

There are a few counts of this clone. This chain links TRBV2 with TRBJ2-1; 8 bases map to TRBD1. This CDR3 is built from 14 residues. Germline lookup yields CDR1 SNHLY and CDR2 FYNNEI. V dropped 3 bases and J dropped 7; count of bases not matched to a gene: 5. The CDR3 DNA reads TGTGCCAGCAGTGACCGGGACAGGTGGAATGAGCAGTTCTTC. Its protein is CASSDRDRWNEQFF.

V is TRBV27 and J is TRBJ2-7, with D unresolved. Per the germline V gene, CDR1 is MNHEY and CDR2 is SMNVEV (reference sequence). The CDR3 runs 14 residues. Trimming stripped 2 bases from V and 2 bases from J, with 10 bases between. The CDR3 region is CASSLQAYPYEQYF. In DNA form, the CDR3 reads TGTGCCAGCAGTTTACAAGCCTACCCCTACGAGCAGTACTTC.

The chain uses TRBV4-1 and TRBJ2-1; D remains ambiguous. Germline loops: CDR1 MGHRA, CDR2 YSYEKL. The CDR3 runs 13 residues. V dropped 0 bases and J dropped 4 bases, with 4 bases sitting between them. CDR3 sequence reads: CASSQDLYNEQFF. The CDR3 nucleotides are TGCGCCAGCAGCCAAGATCTTTACAATGAGCAGTTCTTC.

The CDR3 DNA sequence: TGTGCCAGCTCACAGAAGTCGACAGGGGGCCTGGAGACCCAGTACTTC. Residues: CASSQKSTGGLETQYF. This chain connects TRBV18 to TRBJ2-5; 10 positions agree with TRBD1. CDR1 is KGHSH, CDR2 LQKENI, per germline. V lost 4 bases to trimming and J lost 5 bases; unmatched junction nucleotides: 10. The CDR3 extends over 16 amino acids.

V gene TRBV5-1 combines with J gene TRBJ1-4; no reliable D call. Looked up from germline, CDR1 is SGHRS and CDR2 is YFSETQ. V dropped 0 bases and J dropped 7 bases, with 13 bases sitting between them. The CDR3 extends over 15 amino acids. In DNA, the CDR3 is TGCGCCAGCAGCTTGGCGGCGGACTGGGGTGAAAAACTGTTTTTT. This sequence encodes CASSLAADWGEKLFF.